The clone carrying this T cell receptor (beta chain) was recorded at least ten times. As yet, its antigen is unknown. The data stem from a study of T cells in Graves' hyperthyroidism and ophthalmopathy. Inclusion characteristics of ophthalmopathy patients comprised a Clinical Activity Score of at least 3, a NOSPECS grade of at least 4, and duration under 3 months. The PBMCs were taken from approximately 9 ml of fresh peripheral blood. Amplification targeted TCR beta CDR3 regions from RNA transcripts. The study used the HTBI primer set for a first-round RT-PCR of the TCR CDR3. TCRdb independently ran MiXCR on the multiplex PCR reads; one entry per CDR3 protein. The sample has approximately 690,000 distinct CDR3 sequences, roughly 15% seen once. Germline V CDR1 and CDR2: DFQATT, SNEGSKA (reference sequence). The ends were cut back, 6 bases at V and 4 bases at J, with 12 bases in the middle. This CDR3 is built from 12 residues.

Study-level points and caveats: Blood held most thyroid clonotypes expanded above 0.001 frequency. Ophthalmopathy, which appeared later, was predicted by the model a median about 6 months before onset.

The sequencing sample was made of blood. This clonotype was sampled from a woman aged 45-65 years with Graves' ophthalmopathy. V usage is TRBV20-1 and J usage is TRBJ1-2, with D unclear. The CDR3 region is CSAHIRRYGYTF. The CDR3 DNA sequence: TGCAGTGCCCACATAAGACGCTATGGCTACACCTTC.